The clone carrying this T cell receptor (beta chain) was seen more than once but under ten times. This may come from a read error, since a much larger clone is one base off. Each CDR3 protein is one row after TCRdb ran MiXCR on the RT-PCR reads. Found here are 15,000 to 20,000 distinct CDR3 sequences, 4.5% to 6% of them singletons; the top ten hold around 37%. These data belong to a study of patients and donors after allogeneic stem cell transplantation. This CDR3 has 16 amino acids. Germline V gene lookup returns CDR1 LNHDA and CDR2 SQIVND (reference sequence). The clonotype was recovered from a human donor who was either an allogeneic HSCT recipient or a stem cell or donor lymphocyte infusion donor (not recorded which). It is not recorded whose cells these are; they may come from a transplant donor. This sequence joins TRBV19 and TRBJ1-1; D ambiguous. The specimen sequenced was blood, either unsorted or a sorted T cell fraction (not recorded which). The CDR3 coding sequence is TGTGCCAGTAGTATAAGCCCCCCTCCCCTAAACACTGAAGTTTTCTTT. Protein sequence: CASSISPPPLNTEVFF.